This T cell receptor (beta chain) was observed in a study of blood T cell repertoires in COVID-19. As for the study in general: Collection of acute and convalescent COVID-19 samples took place in the United States, Italy and Spain. T cells, B-cell-depleted T cells, or PBMCs supplied cDNA or gDNA.

Original methodology: By means of reference gene primer amplification, nucleated cell counts were estimated. Produced via immunoSEQ multiplex PCR; TCRdb's table is partial and in-frame only. The D gene and trimming were derived from the DNA, and the V and J assignments and clone size from that table. The sample records about 52,000 clones, 65% to 90% being singletons. Trimming left V 2 bases short and J 7 bases short, with 15 bases between. The CDR3 is made up of 14 amino acids. Germline V gene lookup returns CDR1 SGHNT and CDR2 YYREEE (reference sequence). The sequencing input was peripheral blood. The rearrangement joins TRBV5-4 to TRBJ2-5; possible D gene TRBD1, 5 bases. The receptor's source is a human donor in a cohort sampled during active COVID-19. Written as DNA, the CDR3 is TGTGCCAGCAGCTTCCAGGGTTTTTTGGCGACCCAGTACTTC. Protein: CASSFQGFLATQYF.